This record looks at one T cell receptor beta chain sequence and its context. The antigen remains unidentified. This entry comes from a study of cytomegalovirus exposure and HLA in healthy donors. Study-wide findings and caveats: A link between a missense DCLRE1C variant and TCR beta V- and J-gene trimming emerged from a later analysis.

Germline assignment: CDR1 LNHDA and CDR2 SQIVND (reference sequence). V was pared by 4 bases and J by 9 bases, with 2 bases of the junction left unmatched. The CDR3 consists of 12 residues. In the PCR, 60 Vbeta and 13 Jbeta primers were used. Method: immunoSEQ multiplex PCR; TCRdb's copy keeps in-frame clones and lacks some. The sample shows approximately 110,000 clones, about four fifths of them seen only once. This chain connects TRBV19 to TRBJ2-1; 8 bases agree with TRBD2. The receptor was derived from a man younger than 45 in good health and CMV-seropositive. The sample taken for sequencing was PBMCs. The CDR3 DNA sequence: TGTGCCAGTAGTACCGCGGGGGGTGAGCAGTTCTTC. It codes for CASSTAGGEQFF.